Listed below are T cell receptor beta chains from one sample, sequenced in a study of molecular identifiers for immune sequencing clone quantification. A single record per CDR3 protein comes from TCRdb applying MiXCR to the PCR reads. The sample lists 300,000 to 400,000 distinct CDR3 sequences; roughly a fifth were seen once. The source material was naive CD8+ T cells from blood, with Jurkat cell RNA spiked in. All receptors derive from a human donor in good health. Some libraries in this study had Jurkat cell RNA spiked in. Both conserved end residues are part of each CDR3. A D gene is named only where the DNA matches it firmly. Expanded clones get a size class; other rows say once, few or many, or leave the size out.

>TRBV7-3|TRBJ2-1|many|TRBD1
TGTGCCAGCAGCTCTCAGCCCGGGACAGGGATCTACAATGAGCAGTTCTTC
CASSSQPGTGIYNEQFF
>TRBV6-2/TRBV6-3|TRBJ2-5|few|-
TGTGCCAGCAGTTTCTTGCTTCCAGAGACCCAGTACTTC
CASSFLLPETQYF
>TRBV10-3|TRBJ2-7|-|TRBD2
TGTGCCATCAGTGACCGGGACTATGAGCACGAGCAGTACTTC
CAISDRDYEHEQYF
>TRBV6-2/TRBV6-3|TRBJ2-2|many|-
TGTGCCAGCAGTTTTATTAACACCGGGGAGCTGTTTTTT
CASSFINTGELFF
>TRBV2|TRBJ1-5|few|-
TGTGCCAGCACGGGGGGGCAGGGTAATCAGCCCCAGCATTTT
CASTGGQGNQPQHF
>TRBV2|TRBJ1-1|many|TRBD1
TGTGCCAGCACCAGGACAGGCGGGTACACTGAAGCTTTCTTT
CASTRTGGYTEAFF
>TRBV24-1|TRBJ2-1|many|TRBD1
TGTGCCACCAGTGACCAAAGACCGGACAGGGTAGGATCCTTTTGGGATGAGCAGTTCTTC
CATSDQRPDRVGSFWDEQFF
>TRBV7-2|TRBJ2-3|many|-
TGTGCCAGCAGCACCCACACAGATACGCAGTATTTT
CASSTHTDTQYF
>TRBV12-3/TRBV12-4|TRBJ2-5|few|TRBD1
TGTGCCAGCGCCCCGGGACAGGGGTCCTCGGAGACCCAGTACTTC
CASAPGQGSSETQYF
>TRBV20-1|TRBJ1-2|many|-
TGCAGTGGCGAATCCCTCTATGGCTACACCTTC
CSGESLYGYTF
>TRBV4-2|TRBJ2-2|few|-
TGTGCCAGCAGCCAAGAGTATCAGATGAACACCGGGGAGCTGTTTTTT
CASSQEYQMNTGELFF
>TRBV4-1|TRBJ2-3|many|-
TGCGCCAGCAGCCCGTCCGGACCTTTCCCCACGCAGTATTTT
CASSPSGPFPTQYF
>TRBV11-3|TRBJ2-1|few|TRBD2
TGTGCCAGCAGCTCTGGTGGCGGGGGAGTCGATGAGCAGTTCTTC
CASSSGGGGVDEQFF
>TRBV6-5|TRBJ2-1|many|-
TGTGCCAGCAGTTACTCGACTAGGACGGAGGACAATGAGCAGTTCTTC
CASSYSTRTEDNEQFF
>TRBV6-4|TRBJ1-1|many|TRBD1
TGTGCCAGCAGTTCCGGACAGGGGGCAAGTGAAGCTTTCTTT
CASSSGQGASEAFF
>TRBV6-2/TRBV6-3|TRBJ2-7|many|TRBD2
TGTGCCAGCAGTTATGGTGGCGGGAGGGACGAGCAGTACTTC
CASSYGGGRDEQYF
>TRBV7-2|TRBJ2-7|many|-
TGTGCCAGCAGCTATTGGGCCGATCGCTCCTACGAGCAGTACTTC
CASSYWADRSYEQYF
>TRBV30|TRBJ2-3|many|TRBD1
TGTGCCTGGAGTGTAGGGACAGGGAAGATCCCGCAGTATTTT
CAWSVGTGKIPQYF
>TRBV20-1|TRBJ2-7|many|-
TGCAGTGCTAGAGCACCCTACGAGCAGTACTTC
CSARAPYEQYF
>TRBV19|TRBJ2-3|few|TRBD2
TGTGCCAGTAGTACCTCGACTAGCGGGAGAACCACAGATACGCAGTATTTT
CASSTSTSGRTTDTQYF
>TRBV5-6|TRBJ2-3|many|TRBD1
TGTGCCAGCAGCCTGGACAGGGGGGACACAGATACGCAGTATTTT
CASSLDRGDTDTQYF
>TRBV12-3/TRBV12-4|TRBJ2-5|many|-
TGTGCCAGCAGTTTAGCAGGGGCCATCCAAGAGACCCAGTACTTC
CASSLAGAIQETQYF
>TRBV19|TRBJ2-5|-|-
TGTGCCAGTAGTATAGATCGCCGGCAGGGAGATCGAGAGACCCAGTACTTC
CASSIDRRQGDRETQYF
>TRBV18|TRBJ2-1|-|TRBD2
TGTGCCAGCTCACCAAAGACTAGCGGGGTCTATGAGCAGTTCTTC
CASSPKTSGVYEQFF
>TRBV6-2/TRBV6-3|TRBJ1-5|many|-
TGTGCCAGCAGTCCAAACAGCAATCAGCCCCAGCATTTT
CASSPNSNQPQHF
>TRBV4-3|TRBJ1-4|many|-
TGCGCCAGCAGCCAAGAAGGCGAGGAAAAACTGTTTTTT
CASSQEGEEKLFF
>TRBV5-1|TRBJ2-7|many|TRBD1
TGCGCCAGCAGCTTAAGAACCGGGACAGGGGGTTCCTACGAGCAGTACTTC
CASSLRTGTGGSYEQYF
>TRBV10-1|TRBJ1-5|-|-
TGCGCCAGCAACCCCCTCCCCCCGAGACAGGAAAACTATCAGCCCCAGCATTTT
CASNPLPPRQENYQPQHF
>TRBV7-9|TRBJ2-7|many|TRBD1
TGTGCCAGCAGCTGGACAGGGGACTACGAGCAGTACTTC
CASSWTGDYEQYF
>TRBV15|TRBJ1-1|few|-
TGTGCCACCAGCAGAGATCTCTGGGCACAGGGTGATACTGAAGCTTTCTTT
CATSRDLWAQGDTEAFF
>TRBV20-1|TRBJ2-7|many|-
TGCAGTGCTCTGACCCACGAGCAGTACTTC
CSALTHEQYF
>TRBV14|TRBJ2-3|many|-
TGTGCCAGCAGCCAATACACCGGGACGTACACAGATACGCAGTATTTT
CASSQYTGTYTDTQYF
>TRBV5-4|TRBJ2-3|many|-
TGTGCCAGCAGCTTGTGCCGTTTATTAGGAAATACGCAGTATTTT
CASSLCRLLGNTQYF
>TRBV7-9|TRBJ1-1|-|TRBD1
TGTGCCAGCAGCATAACGCGGACAGGCTCACTAAGGGGGGGGACTGAAGCTTTCTTT
CASSITRTGSLRGGTEAFF
>TRBV11-2|TRBJ2-1|-|TRBD2
TGTGCCAGCAGCAGGGGACTAGCGGGAGGCCTTCTCTACAGTGAGCAGTTCTTC
CASSRGLAGGLLYSEQFF
>TRBV25-1|TRBJ1-2|many|-
TGTGCCAGCAGTGAAGGGCCCTATGGCTACACCTTC
CASSEGPYGYTF
>TRBV9|TRBJ2-2|many|TRBD2
TGTGCCAGCAGCCCCTGGGGTGCGGGGGGCATCACCGGGGAGCTGTTTTTT
CASSPWGAGGITGELFF
>TRBV6-6|TRBJ2-7|many|-
TGTGCCAGCAGCCAGGAGCGGTGGAGCTCCTACGAGCAGTACTTC
CASSQERWSSYEQYF
>TRBV24-1|TRBJ2-1|many|-
TGTGCCACCAGTGATTCAGGGGTTTCAAACAATGAGCAGTTCTTC
CATSDSGVSNNEQFF
>TRBV7-8|TRBJ2-3|many|-
TGTGCCAGCAGCTTAGTGGCCGGGACACGGGTGAGGGATACGCAGTATTTT
CASSLVAGTRVRDTQYF
>TRBV9|TRBJ2-1|many|TRBD1
TGTGCCAGCAGCGCCGGGACAGGCGTCGATTACAATGAGCAGTTCTTC
CASSAGTGVDYNEQFF